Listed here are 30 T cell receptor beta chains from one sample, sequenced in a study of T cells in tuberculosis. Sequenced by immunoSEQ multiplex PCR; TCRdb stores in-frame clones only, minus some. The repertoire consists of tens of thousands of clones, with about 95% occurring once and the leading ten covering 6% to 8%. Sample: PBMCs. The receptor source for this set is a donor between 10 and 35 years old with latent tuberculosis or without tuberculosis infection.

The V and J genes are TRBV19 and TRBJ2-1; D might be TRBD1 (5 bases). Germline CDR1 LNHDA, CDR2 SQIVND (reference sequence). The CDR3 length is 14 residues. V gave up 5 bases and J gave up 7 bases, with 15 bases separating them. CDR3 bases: TGTGCCAGTAGTTGGGGTTTAGACAGTAATGAGCAGTTCTTC. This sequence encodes CASSWGLDSNEQFF.

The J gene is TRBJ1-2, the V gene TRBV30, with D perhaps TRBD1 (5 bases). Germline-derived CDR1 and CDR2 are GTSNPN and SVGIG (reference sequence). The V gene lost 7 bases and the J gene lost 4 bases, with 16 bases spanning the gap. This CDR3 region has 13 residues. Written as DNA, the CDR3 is TGTGCCTCCCCCCCGACAGAGCTCTATGGCTACACCTTC. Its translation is CASPPTELYGYTF.

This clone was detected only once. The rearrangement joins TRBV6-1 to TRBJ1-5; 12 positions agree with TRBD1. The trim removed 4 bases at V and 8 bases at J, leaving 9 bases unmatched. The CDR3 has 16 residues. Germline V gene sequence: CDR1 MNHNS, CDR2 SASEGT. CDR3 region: CASSGGGTGGEKPQHF. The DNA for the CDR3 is TGTGCCAGCAGTGGAGGCGGGACAGGGGGCGAGAAGCCCCAGCATTTT.

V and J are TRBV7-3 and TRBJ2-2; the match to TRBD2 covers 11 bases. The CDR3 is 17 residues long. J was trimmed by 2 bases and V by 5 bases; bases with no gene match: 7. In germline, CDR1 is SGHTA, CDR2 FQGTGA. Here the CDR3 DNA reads TGTGCCAGCAGCCCCCGCGGGACTAGCGGAAACACCGGGGAGCTGTTTTTT. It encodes CASSPRGTSGNTGELFF.

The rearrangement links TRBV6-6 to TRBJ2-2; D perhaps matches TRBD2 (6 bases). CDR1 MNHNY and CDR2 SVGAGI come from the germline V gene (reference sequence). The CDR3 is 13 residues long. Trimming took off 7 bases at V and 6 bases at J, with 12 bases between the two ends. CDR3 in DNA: TGTGCCAGCAAGGAGGGGACGTCCGGGGAGCTGTTTTTT. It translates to CASKEGTSGELFF.

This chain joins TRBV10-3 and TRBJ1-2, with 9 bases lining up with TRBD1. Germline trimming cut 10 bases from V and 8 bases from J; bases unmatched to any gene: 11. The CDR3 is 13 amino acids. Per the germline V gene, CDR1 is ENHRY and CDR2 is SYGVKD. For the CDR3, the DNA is TGTGCCACCGGACAGGGGTTCAATAGCGGCTACACCTTC. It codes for CATGQGFNSGYTF.

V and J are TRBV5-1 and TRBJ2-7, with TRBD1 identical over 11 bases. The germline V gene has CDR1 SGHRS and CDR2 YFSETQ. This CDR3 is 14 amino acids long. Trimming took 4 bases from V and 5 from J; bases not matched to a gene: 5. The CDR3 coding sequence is TGCGCCAGCAGCGTGGGGGGACAGGGGGACGAGCAGTACTTC. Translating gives CASSVGGQGDEQYF. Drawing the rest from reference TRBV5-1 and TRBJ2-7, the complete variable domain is KAGVTQTPRYLIKTRGQQVTLSCSPISGHRSVSWYQQTPGQGLQFLFEYFSETQRNKGNFPGRFSGRQFSNSRSEMNVSTLELGDSALYLCASSVGGQGDEQYFGPGTRLTVT.

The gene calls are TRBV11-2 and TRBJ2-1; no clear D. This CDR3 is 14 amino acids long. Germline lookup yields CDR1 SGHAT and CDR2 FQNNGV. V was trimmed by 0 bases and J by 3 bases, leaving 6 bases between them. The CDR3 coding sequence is TGTGCCAGCAGCTTAGATTCCAACTACAATGAGCAGTTCTTC. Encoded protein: CASSLDSNYNEQFF.

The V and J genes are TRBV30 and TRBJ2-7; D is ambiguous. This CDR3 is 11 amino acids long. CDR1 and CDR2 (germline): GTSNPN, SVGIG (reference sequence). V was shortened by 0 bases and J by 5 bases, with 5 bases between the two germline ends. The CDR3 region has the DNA TGTGCCTGGAGTGTCTCAGACGAGCAGTACTTC. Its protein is CAWSVSDEQYF. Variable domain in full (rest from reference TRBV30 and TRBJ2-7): SQTIHQWPATLVQPVGSPLSLECTVEGTSNPNLYWYRQAAGRGLQLLFYSVGIGQISSEVPQNLSASRPQDRQFILSSKKLLLSDSGFYLCAWSVSDEQYFGPGTRLTVT.

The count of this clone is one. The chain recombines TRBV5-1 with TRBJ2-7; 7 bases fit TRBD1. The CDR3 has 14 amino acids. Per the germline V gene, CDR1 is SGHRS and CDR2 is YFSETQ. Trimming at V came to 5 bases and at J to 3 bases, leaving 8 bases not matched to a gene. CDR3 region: CASRTGTADYEQYF. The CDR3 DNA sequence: TGCGCCAGCAGAACCGGGACAGCGGACTACGAGCAGTACTTC.

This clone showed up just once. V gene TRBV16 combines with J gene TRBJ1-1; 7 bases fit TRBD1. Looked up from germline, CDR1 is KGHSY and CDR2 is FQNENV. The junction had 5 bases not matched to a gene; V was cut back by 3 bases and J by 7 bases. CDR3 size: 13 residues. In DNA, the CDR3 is TGTGCCAGCAGCCAGGGACAGATCCTTGAAGCTTTCTTT. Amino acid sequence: CASSQGQILEAFF. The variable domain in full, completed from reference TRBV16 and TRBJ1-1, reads GEEVAQTPKHLVRGEGQKAKLYCAPIKGHSYVFWYQQVLKNEFKFLISFQNENVFDETGMPKERFSAKCLPNSPCSLEIQATKLEDSAVYFCASSQGQILEAFFGQGTRLTVV.

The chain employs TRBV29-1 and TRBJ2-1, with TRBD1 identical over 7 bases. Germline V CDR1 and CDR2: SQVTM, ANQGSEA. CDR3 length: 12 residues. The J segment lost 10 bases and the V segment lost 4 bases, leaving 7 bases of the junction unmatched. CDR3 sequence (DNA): TGCAGCGTTGTCGGGACAGCAGCGGAGCAGTTCTTC. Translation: CSVVGTAAEQFF.

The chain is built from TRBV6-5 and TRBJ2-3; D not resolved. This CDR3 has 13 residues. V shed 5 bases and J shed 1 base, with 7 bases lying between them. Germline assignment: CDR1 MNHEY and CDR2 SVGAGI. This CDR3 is CASSPRGTDTQYF. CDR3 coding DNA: TGTGCCAGCAGTCCTCGGGGCACAGATACGCAGTATTTT.

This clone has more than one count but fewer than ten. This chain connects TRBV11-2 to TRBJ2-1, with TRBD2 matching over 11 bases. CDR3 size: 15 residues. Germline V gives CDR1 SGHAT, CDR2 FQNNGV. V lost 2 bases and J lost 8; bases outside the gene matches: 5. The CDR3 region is CASSLSTSGSYEQFF. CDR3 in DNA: TGTGCCAGCAGCTTAAGTACTAGCGGGAGTTATGAGCAGTTCTTC.

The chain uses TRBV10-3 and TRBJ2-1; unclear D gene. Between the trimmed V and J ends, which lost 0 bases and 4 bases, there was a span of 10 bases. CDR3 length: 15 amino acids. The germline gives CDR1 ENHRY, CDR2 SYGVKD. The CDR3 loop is CAISESNGGYNEQFF. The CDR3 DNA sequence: TGTGCCATCAGTGAGTCTAACGGCGGATACAATGAGCAGTTCTTC.

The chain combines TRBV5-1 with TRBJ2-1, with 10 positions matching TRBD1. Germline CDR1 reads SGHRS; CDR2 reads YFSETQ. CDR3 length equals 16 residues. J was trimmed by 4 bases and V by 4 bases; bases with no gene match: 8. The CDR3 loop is CASSRGDRGSYNEQFF. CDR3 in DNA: TGCGCCAGCAGCAGGGGGGACAGGGGTTCGTACAATGAGCAGTTCTTC.

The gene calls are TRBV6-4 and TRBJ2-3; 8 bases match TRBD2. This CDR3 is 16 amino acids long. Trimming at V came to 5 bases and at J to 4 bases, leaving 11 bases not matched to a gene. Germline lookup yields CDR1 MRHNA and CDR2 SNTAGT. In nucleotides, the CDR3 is TGTGCCAGCAGTCCCTCTGGCGGGGGGAACCCAGATACGCAGTATTTT. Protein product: CASSPSGGGNPDTQYF.

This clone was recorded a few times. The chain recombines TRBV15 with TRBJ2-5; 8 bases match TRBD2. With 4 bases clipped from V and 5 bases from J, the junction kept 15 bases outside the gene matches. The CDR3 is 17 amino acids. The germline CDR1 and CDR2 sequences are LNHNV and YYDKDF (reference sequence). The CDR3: CATSKGELADSVETQYF. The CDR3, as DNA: TGTGCCACCAGCAAGGGGGAACTAGCGGATTCGGTGGAGACCCAGTACTTC.

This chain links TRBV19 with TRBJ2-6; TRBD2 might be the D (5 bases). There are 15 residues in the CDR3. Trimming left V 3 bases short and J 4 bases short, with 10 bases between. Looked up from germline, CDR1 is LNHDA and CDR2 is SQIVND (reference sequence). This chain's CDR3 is CASSIEGSGANVLTF. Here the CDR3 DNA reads TGTGCCAGTAGTATTGAGGGATCAGGGGCCAACGTCCTGACTTTC.

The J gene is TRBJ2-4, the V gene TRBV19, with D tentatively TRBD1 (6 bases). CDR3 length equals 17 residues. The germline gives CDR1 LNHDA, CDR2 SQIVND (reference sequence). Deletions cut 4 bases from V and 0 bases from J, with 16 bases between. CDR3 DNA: TGTGCCAGTAGTAAATTACAGGGCACTAGAGCCAAAAACATTCAGTACTTC. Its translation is CASSKLQGTRAKNIQYF.

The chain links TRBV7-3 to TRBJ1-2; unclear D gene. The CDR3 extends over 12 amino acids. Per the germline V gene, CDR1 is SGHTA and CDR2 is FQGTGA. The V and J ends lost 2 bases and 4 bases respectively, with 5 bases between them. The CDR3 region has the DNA TGTGCCAGCAGCTTATCAGGCTATGGCTACACCTTC. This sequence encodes CASSLSGYGYTF.

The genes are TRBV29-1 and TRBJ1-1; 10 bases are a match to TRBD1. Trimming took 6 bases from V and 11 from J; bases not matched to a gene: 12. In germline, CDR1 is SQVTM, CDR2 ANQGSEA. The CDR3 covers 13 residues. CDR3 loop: CSVDRDRGVNAFF. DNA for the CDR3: TGCAGCGTCGACCGGGACAGGGGAGTGAATGCTTTCTTT.

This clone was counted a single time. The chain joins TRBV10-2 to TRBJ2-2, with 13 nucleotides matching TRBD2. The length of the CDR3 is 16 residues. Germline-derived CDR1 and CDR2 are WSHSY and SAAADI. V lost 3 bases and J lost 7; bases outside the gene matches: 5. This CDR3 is CASSEGLAGALGELFF. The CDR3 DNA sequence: TGCGCCAGCAGTGAAGGACTAGCGGGAGCCCTCGGGGAGCTGTTTTTT.

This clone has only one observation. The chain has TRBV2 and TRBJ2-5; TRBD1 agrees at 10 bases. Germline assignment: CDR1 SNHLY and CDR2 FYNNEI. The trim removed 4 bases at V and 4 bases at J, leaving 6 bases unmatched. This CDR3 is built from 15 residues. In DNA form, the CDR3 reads TGTGCCAGCAGTGCCGGGACAGGGGTGCGAGAGACCCAGTACTTC. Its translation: CASSAGTGVRETQYF.

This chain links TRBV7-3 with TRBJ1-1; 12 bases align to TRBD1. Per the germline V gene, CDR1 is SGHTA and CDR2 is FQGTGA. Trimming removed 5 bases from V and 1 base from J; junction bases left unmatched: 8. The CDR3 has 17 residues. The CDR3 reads CASSPRGTGGANTEAFF. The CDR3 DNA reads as TGTGCCAGCAGCCCTAGGGGGACAGGGGGCGCGAACACTGAAGCTTTCTTT.

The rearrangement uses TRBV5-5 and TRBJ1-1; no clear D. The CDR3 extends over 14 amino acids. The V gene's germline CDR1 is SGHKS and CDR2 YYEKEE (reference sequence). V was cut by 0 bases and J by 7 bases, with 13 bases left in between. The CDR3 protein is CASSLAVGGLEAFF. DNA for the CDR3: TGTGCCAGCAGCTTGGCCGTAGGAGGGCTTGAAGCTTTCTTT.

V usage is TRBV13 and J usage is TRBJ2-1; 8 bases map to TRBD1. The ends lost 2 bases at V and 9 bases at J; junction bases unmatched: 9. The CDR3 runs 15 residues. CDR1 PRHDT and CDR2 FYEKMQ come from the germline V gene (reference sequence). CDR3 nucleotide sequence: TGTGCCAGCAGCTTAAGAACAGGGGGGATGGTTGAGCAGTTCTTC. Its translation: CASSLRTGGMVEQFF.

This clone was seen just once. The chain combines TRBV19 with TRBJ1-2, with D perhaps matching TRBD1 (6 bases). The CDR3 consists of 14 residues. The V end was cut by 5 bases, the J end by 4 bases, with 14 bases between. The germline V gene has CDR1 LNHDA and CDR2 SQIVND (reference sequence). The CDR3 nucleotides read TGTGCCAGTAGTCTGACAGGACGAATCTATGGCTACACCTTC. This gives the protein CASSLTGRIYGYTF.

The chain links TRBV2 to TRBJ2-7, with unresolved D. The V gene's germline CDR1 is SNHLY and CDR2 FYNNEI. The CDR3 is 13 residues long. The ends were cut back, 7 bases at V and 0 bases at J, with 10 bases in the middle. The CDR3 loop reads CASKRGLSYEQYF. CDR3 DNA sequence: TGTGCCAGCAAACGAGGTCTCTCCTACGAGCAGTACTTC.

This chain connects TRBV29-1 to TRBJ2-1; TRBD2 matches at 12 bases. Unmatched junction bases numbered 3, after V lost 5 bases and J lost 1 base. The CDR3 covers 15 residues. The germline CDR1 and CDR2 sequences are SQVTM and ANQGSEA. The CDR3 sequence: CSVLTSGGSYNEQFF. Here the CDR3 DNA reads TGCAGCGTTCTCACTAGCGGGGGGTCCTACAATGAGCAGTTCTTC.